This TCR beta chain originates from a study of cytomegalovirus exposure and HLA in healthy donors. General study results and limits: Most TCRs appeared rarely, but some public TCRs recurred in many donors.

Healthy bone marrow donors made up the cohort. The primer mix had 60 Vbeta and 13 Jbeta primers. TCRdb keeps only in-frame clones here, not all; method: immunoSEQ multiplex PCR. This sample yields 150,000 to 200,000 clones, of which about four fifths are seen a single time; approximately 2.4% belongs to the top ten. With regard to this clone: The antigen remains unidentified.

V gave up 4 bases and J gave up 4 bases, with 12 bases separating them. The CDR3 consists of 14 residues. Per germline, CDR1 SGDLS and CDR2 YYNGEE. This clonotype was sampled from a woman in her fifties or sixties in good health and CMV-seronegative. Sequences were obtained from PBMCs. V and J are TRBV9 and TRBJ1-5; D unresolved. DNA of the CDR3: TGTGCCAGCAGCCCCTTCGGCGGGAATCAGCCCCAGCATTTT. Translated: CASSPFGGNQPQHF.